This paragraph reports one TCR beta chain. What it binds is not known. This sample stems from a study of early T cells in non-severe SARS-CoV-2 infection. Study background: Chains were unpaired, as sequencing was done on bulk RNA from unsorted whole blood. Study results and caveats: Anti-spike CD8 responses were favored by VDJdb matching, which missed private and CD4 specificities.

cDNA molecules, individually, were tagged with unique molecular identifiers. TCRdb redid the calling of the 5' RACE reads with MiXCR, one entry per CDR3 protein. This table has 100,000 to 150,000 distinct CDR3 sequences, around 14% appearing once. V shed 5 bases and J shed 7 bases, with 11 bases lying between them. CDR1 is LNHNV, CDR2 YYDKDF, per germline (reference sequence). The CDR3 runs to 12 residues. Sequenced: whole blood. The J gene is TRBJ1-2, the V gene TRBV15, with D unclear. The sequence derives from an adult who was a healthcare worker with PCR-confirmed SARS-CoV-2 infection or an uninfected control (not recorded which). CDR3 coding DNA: TGTGCCACCAGCCAAGATCGGTTTGGCTACACCTTC. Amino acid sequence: CATSQDRFGYTF.